What follows are 19 T cell receptor beta chains derived from one specimen sequenced in a study of cytomegalovirus exposure and HLA in healthy donors. 13 Jbeta primers and 60 Vbeta primers were used for the PCR. Only in-frame clones appear in the TCRdb table, and some are missing; sequencing was by immunoSEQ multiplex PCR. The sample contains 80,000 or so clones, more than 75% of which appear only once. Source material: PBMCs. The receptors stem from a man aged 35-49 years in good health and CMV-seronegative.

Concerning this clone itself: Sequence at one end of the junction differs from germline and may be a read error. The chain is built from TRBV7-9 and TRBJ2-3; 9 nucleotides align to TRBD2. The CDR3 length is 18 residues. Germline values: CDR1 SEHNR, CDR2 FQNEAQ (reference sequence). CDR3 in DNA: TGTTCCAGCAGCTTATCCCCGGGACTAGCTGCTAGCACAGATACGCAGTATTTT. Protein product: CSSSLSPGLAASTDTQYF.

The V call is TRBV6-5, the J call TRBJ2-3, with D possibly TRBD2 on 6 matching bases. Germline CDR1 and CDR2: MNHEY and SVGAGI. The V end was cut by 2 bases, the J end by 2 bases, with 8 bases between. This CDR3 has 14 amino acids. CDR3 region: CASSYRGFTDTQYF. For the CDR3, the DNA is TGTGCCAGCAGTTACCGGGGGTTCACAGATACGCAGTATTTT.

J is TRBJ1-2 and V is TRBV9; no clear D gene. V was cut by 4 bases and J by 1 base, with 20 bases left in between. This CDR3 has 17 residues. In germline, CDR1 is SGDLS, CDR2 YYNGEE. For the CDR3, the DNA is TGTGCCAGCAGCTCCCAAGGGCGTGTACGGGGTAACTATGGCTACACCTTC. Its protein product is CASSSQGRVRGNYGYTF.

The rearrangement uses TRBV4-3 and TRBJ1-6; 7 nucleotides match TRBD1. The CDR3 contains 17 residues. Germline V CDR1 and CDR2: LGHNA, YSLEER. With 0 bases clipped from V and 9 bases from J, the junction kept 11 bases outside the gene matches. DNA of the CDR3: TGCGCCAGCAGCCAAGAGGTCCCCAGGGGGATGGGTTCACCCCTCCACTTT. Its translation is CASSQEVPRGMGSPLHF.

The rearrangement uses TRBV6-6 and TRBJ2-5; no clear D. Trimming stripped 6 bases from V and 4 bases from J, with 9 bases between. The CDR3 loop spans 12 amino acids. The germline V gene encodes CDR1 MNHNY and CDR2 SVGAGI (reference sequence). CDR3 residues: CASSPEVETQYF. Written as DNA, the CDR3 is TGTGCCAGCAGCCCCGAGGTAGAGACCCAGTACTTC.

This clone has just a few counts. CDR3 in amino acids: CASSLYRGGSYEQYF. The CDR3 nucleotides are TGTGCCAGCAGCCTCTATCGGGGGGGGTCCTACGAGCAGTACTTC. The V and J genes are TRBV6-5 and TRBJ2-7; 8 positions agree with TRBD2. Germline CDR1 MNHEY, CDR2 SVGAGI. The CDR3 is 15 amino acids. V lost 6 bases, J lost 1 base, and 8 bases stayed unmatched.

This clone appeared a single time. The chain uses TRBV7-8 and TRBJ1-6; 9 bases fit TRBD1. CDR3 length equals 14 residues. With 5 bases clipped from V and 9 bases from J, the junction kept 5 bases outside the gene matches. Germline V gives CDR1 SGHVS, CDR2 FQNEAQ. This chain's CDR3 is CASSRDREASPLHF. The CDR3 DNA reads as TGTGCCAGCAGCCGGGACAGGGAGGCTTCACCCCTCCACTTT.

The V gene is TRBV29-1, the J gene TRBJ1-3; TRBD1 aligns across 8 bases. The CDR3 length is 13 residues. The V segment lost 7 bases and the J segment 2 bases; nucleotides outside the gene matches: 4. Germline CDR1 reads SQVTM; CDR2 reads ANQGSEA. The chain's CDR3 is CSARTGTGNTIYF. The CDR3 DNA sequence: TGCAGCGCCCGGACAGGGACTGGAAACACCATATATTTT.

The CDR3 loop is CASSQDQDSQETQYF. The CDR3 DNA is TGCGCCAGCAGCCAAGATCAGGACAGTCAAGAGACCCAGTACTTC. The gene calls are TRBV4-3 and TRBJ2-5; D might be TRBD1 (6 bases). Trimming took 0 bases from V and 2 from J, leaving 10 bases between them. The germline V gene has CDR1 LGHNA and CDR2 YSLEER. The CDR3 sequence is 15 residues long.

The chain links TRBV6-5 to TRBJ1-6; 11 bases match TRBD1. After removal of 7 bases from V and 7 bases from J, the junction contained 6 bases not matched to a gene. Germline CDR1 reads MNHEY; CDR2 reads SVGAGI. There are 15 residues in the CDR3. The CDR3 DNA reads as TGTGCCAGCACAACTTGGACAGGGGGCAATTCACCCCTCCACTTT. This encodes CASTTWTGGNSPLHF.

The V and J genes are TRBV29-1 and TRBJ1-1, with D hard to call. Germline CDR1 and CDR2: SQVTM and ANQGSEA. V dropped 7 bases and J dropped 0 bases, with 15 bases sitting between them. CDR3 size: 14 residues. For the CDR3, the DNA is TGCAGCGCCTCGCGTTTGAGAATGAACACTGAAGCTTTCTTT. Protein product: CSASRLRMNTEAFF.

This sequence joins TRBV5-5 and TRBJ1-2; no clear D gene. Per germline, CDR1 SGHKS and CDR2 YYEKEE (reference sequence). V shed 4 bases and J shed 8 bases, with 12 bases lying between them. The CDR3 totals 12 residues. CDR3 region: CASSPPPGGYTF. The CDR3 region has the DNA TGTGCCAGCAGCCCCCCGCCCGGGGGCTACACCTTC.

V usage is TRBV14 and J usage is TRBJ1-5; D is unclear. This CDR3 has 14 amino acids. V lost 0 bases, J lost 7 bases, and 10 bases lay in between. CDR1 is SGHDN and CDR2 is FVKESK in the germline V gene. CDR3 bases: TGTGCCAGCAGCCAAGATGGTACGGGACAGCCCCAGCATTTT. It is translated as CASSQDGTGQPQHF. Complete variable domain (other parts from reference TRBV14 and TRBJ1-5): EAGVTQFPSHSVIEKGQTVTLRCDPISGHDNLYWYRRVMGKEIKFLLHFVKESKQDESGMPNNRFLAERTGGTYSTLKVQPAELEDSGVYFCASSQDGTGQPQHFGDGTRLSIL.

The gene calls are TRBV6-6 and TRBJ2-1; 7 bases fit TRBD1. The CDR3 extends over 16 amino acids. Looked up from germline, CDR1 is MNHNY and CDR2 is SVGAGI (reference sequence). Losses at the gene ends were 2 bases for V and 1 base for J; bases not matched to a gene: 5. CDR3 residues: CASSYPQGVSYNEQFF. Written as DNA, the CDR3 is TGTGCCAGCAGTTACCCCCAGGGGGTTTCCTACAATGAGCAGTTCTTC.

This clone was detected only a few times. CDR3 residues: CASSRTQGDTEAFF. CDR3 in DNA: TGTGCCAGCAGCCGAACCCAGGGGGACACTGAAGCTTTCTTT. This chain connects TRBV4-2 to TRBJ1-1, with 7 bases identical to TRBD1. Germline lookup yields CDR1 LGHNA and CDR2 YNFKEQ. Trimming at V came to 4 bases and at J to 3 bases, leaving 5 bases not matched to a gene. The CDR3 runs 14 residues.

V gene TRBV19 combines with J gene TRBJ1-2, with 8 bases identical to TRBD1. The V and J ends lost 6 bases and 5 bases, in that order; junction bases with no gene match: 8. The CDR3 is made up of 14 amino acids. Germline CDR1 is LNHDA and CDR2 is SQIVND (reference sequence). Here the CDR3 reads CASSLQGESYGYTF. The CDR3 DNA is TGTGCCAGTAGCCTACAGGGGGAATCTTATGGCTACACCTTC.

This chain connects TRBV19 to TRBJ2-1; D perhaps matches TRBD1 (5 bases). CDR3 length: 13 residues. Looked up from germline, CDR1 is LNHDA and CDR2 is SQIVND (reference sequence). With 4 bases removed from V and 4 bases from J, the gap between germline ends came to 8 bases. The CDR3 protein is CASSTTGYNEQFF. CDR3 nucleotide sequence: TGTGCCAGTAGTACCACAGGATACAATGAGCAGTTCTTC.

This clone was seen once. The chain recombines TRBV18 with TRBJ1-1; D ambiguous. Between the trimmed V and J ends, which lost 2 bases and 2 bases, there was a span of 9 bases. The germline CDR1 and CDR2 sequences are KGHSH and LQKENI. The CDR3 covers 14 residues. The DNA of the CDR3 is TGTGCCAGCTCACCAAACAACCTTAACACTGAAGCTTTCTTT. Residues: CASSPNNLNTEAFF.

This clone was detected once. The chain recombines TRBV7-2 with TRBJ2-7, with D perhaps matching TRBD2 (7 bases). Germline V lookup: CDR1 SGHTA, CDR2 FQGNSA. The CDR3 totals 14 residues. With 5 bases removed from V and 6 bases from J, the gap between germline ends came to 17 bases. The CDR3: CASSQQGGPLEQYF. The CDR3 region has the DNA TGTGCCAGCAGCCAACAGGGAGGGCCCCTCGAGCAGTACTTC.